Below are 4 T cell receptor beta chains sequenced from a single sample in a study of cytomegalovirus exposure and HLA in healthy donors. The PCR had 60 Vbeta and 13 Jbeta primers. Profiling relied on immunoSEQ multiplex PCR, and the TCRdb table lists in-frame clones only, not all of them. The sample lists about 110,000 clones, about 83% seen once, with roughly 6.1% in the top ten. Input material: PBMCs. All receptors come from a man between 18 and 29 years old in good health and CMV-seronegative.

The rearrangement uses TRBV21-1 and TRBJ2-2; no DNA check was done on the table's D call, TRBD2. TRBV21-1 is a pseudogene locus. The CDR3 consists of 19 residues. CDR3 sequence (DNA): TGTGCCAGCAGCAAAGGGGACCTGACTAGCGGGGGGAACACCGGGGAGCTGTTTTTT. Its translation is CASSKGDLTSGGNTGELFF.

The genes are TRBV10-1 and TRBJ2-2, with D possibly being TRBD1 (6 bases). The germline CDR1 and CDR2 sequences are WNHNN and SYGVQD (reference sequence). V was pared by 8 bases and J by 0 bases, with 13 bases between. The CDR3 runs to 15 residues. The DNA of the CDR3 is TGCGCCAGCGGAGGTGGGACAACGAACACCGGGGAGCTGTTTTTT. Its protein is CASGGGTTNTGELFF.

The gene calls are TRBV5-1 and TRBJ2-5; no definite D call. Matching the DNA end better, TRBJ2-7 makes the J call doubtful. The CDR3 covers 12 residues. CDR1 SGHRS and CDR2 YFSETQ come from the germline V gene. Here the CDR3 reads CASSSYFSEQYF. CDR3 in DNA: TGCGCCAGCAGCTCTTACTTCTCCGAGCAGTACTTC.

The chain has TRBV6-5 and TRBJ2-7, with 10 nucleotides matching TRBD1. The CDR3 runs 15 residues. Trimming removed 6 bases from V and 4 bases from J; junction bases left unmatched: 9. Germline CDR1 MNHEY, CDR2 SVGAGI. The CDR3 region is CASRFDRGPLYEQYF. In DNA form, the CDR3 reads TGTGCCAGCAGGTTCGACAGGGGGCCCCTTTACGAGCAGTACTTC.